By sample fraction, the clone carrying this T cell receptor beta chain is medium-sized (0.01 to 0.1%). Antigen: not known. TCRdb re-called the 5' RACE reads through MiXCR, storing one row per CDR3 protein. The table lists approximately 10,000 distinct CDR3 sequences, under 25% of them singletons, with approximately 50% in the top ten. These data belong to a study of neurological immune-mediated disorders. CDR1 and CDR2 from the germline V gene are SGHDT and YYEEEE. V gave up 4 bases and J gave up 4 bases, with 11 bases separating them. This CDR3 has 13 amino acids. Study-wide results and caveats: Expanded clones shared no CDR3 amino acid sequences across subjects, suggesting private repertoires in all groups.

The TCR sequence derives from an older woman with HTLV-1-associated myelopathy (HAM/TSP). V is TRBV5-6 and J is TRBJ1-2; TRBD1 might be the D (5 bases). The sequencing input was CD8+ T cells from blood. DNA for the CDR3: TGTGCCAGCAGCACGGCCGGGGGCTATGGCTACACCTTC. Its protein product is CASSTAGGYGYTF.